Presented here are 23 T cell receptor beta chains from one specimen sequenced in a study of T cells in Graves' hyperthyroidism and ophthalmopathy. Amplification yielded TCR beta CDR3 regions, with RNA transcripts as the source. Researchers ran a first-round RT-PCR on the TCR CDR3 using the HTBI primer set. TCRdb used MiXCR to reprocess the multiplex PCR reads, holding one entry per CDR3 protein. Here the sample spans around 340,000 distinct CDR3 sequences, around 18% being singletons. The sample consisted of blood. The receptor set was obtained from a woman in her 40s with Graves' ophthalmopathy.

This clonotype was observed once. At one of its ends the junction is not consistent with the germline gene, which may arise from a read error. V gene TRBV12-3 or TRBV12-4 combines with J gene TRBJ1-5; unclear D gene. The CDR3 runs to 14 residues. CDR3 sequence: CASSLVNLNQPQLF. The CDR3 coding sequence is TGTGCCAGCAGTCTCGTCAATCTCAATCAGCCCCAGCTTTTT.

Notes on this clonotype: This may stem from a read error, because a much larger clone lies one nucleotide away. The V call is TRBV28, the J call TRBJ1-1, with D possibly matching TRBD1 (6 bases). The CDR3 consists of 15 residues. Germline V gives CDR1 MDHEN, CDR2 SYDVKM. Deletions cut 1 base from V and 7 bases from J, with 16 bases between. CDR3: CASSLFHGLTGEAFF. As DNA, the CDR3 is TGTGCCAGCAGTTTATTCCACGGGCTGACAGGTGAAGCTTTCTTT.

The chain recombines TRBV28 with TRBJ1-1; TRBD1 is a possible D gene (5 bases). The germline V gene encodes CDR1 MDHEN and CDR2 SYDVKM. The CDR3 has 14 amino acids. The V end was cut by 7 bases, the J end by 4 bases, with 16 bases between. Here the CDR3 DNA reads TGTGCCAGCAACCCCCCCCGGAGGGGCACTGAAGCTTTCTTT. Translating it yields CASNPPRRGTEAFF.

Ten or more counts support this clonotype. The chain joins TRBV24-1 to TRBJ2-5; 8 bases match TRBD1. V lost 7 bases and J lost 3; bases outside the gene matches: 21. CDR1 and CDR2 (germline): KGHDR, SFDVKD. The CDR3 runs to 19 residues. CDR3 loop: CATRHPGQEPQRDKETQYF. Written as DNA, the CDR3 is TGTGCCACCAGACACCCGGGACAGGAGCCCCAAAGAGACAAAGAGACCCAGTACTTC.

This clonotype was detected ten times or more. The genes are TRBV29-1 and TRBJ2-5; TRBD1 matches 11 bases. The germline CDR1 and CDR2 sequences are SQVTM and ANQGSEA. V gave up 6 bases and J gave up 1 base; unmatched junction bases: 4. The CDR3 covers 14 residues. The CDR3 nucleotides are TGCAGCGTCTCGGGGACAGGGGGCCAAGAGACCCAGTACTTC. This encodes CSVSGTGGQETQYF.

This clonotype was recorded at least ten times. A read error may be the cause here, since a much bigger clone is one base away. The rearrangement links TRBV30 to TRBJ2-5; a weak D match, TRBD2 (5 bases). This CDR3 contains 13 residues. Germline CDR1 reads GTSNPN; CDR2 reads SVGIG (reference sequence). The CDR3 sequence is CAWSKDLGETQHF. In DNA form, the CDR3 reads TGTGCCTGGAGTAAGGATTTGGGAGAGACCCAGCACTTC.

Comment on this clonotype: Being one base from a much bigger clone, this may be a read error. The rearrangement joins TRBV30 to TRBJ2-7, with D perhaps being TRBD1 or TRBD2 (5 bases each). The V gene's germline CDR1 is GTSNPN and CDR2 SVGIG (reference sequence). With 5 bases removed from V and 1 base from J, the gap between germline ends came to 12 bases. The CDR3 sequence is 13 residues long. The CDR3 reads CAWEQEVSYEQYF. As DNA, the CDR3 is TGTGCCTGGGAACAGGAGGTTTCCTACGAGCAGTACTTC. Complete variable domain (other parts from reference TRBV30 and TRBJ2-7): SQTIHQWPATLVQPVGSPLSLECTVEGTSNPNLYWYRQAAGRGLQLLFYSVGIGQISSEVPQNLSASRPQDRQFILSSKKLLLSDSGFYLCAWEQEVSYEQYFGPGTRLTVT.

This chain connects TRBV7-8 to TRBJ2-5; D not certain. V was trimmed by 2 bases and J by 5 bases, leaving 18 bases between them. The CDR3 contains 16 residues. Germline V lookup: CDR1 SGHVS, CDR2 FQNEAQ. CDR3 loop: CASSLFSVKPEETQYF. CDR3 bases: TGTGCCAGCAGCTTATTTTCGGTGAAACCAGAGGAGACCCAGTACTTC.

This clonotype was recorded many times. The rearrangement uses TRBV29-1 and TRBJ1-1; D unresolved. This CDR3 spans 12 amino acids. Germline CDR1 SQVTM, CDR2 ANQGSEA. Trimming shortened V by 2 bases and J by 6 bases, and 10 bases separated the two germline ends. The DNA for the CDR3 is TGCAGCGTTGAATCCCCGGCGGCTGAAGCTTTCTTT. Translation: CSVESPAAEAFF. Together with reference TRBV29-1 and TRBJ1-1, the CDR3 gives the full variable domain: SAVISQKPSRDICQRGTSLTIQCQVDSQVTMMFWYRQQPGQSLTLIATANQGSEATYESGFVIDKFPISRPNLTFSTLTVSNMSPEDSSIYLCSVESPAAEAFFGQGTRLTVV.

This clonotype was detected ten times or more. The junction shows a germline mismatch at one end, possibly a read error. CDR3 region: CASSVELAGSSEQYF. The CDR3 nucleotides are TGTGCCAGCAGCGTAGAACTCGCAGGCTCCTCCGAGCAGTACTTC. The gene calls are TRBV9 and TRBJ2-7; D not resolved. CDR1 is SGDLS, CDR2 YYNGEE, per germline. The CDR3 sequence is 15 residues long.

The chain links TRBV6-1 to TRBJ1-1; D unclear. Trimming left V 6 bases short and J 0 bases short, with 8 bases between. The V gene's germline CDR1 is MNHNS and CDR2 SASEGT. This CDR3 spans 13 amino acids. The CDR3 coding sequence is TGTGCCAGCAGAGACCACATGAACACTGAAGCTTTCTTT. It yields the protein CASRDHMNTEAFF.

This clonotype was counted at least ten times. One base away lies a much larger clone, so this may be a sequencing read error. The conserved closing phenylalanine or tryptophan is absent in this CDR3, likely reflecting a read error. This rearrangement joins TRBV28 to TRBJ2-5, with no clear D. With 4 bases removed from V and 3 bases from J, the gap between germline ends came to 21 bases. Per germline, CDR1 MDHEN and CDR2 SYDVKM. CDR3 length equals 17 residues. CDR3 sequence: CASSSPGTVFAKETQYS. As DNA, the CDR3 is TGTGCCAGCAGTTCGCCGGGTACGGTTTTCGCAAAAGAGACCCAGTACTCC.

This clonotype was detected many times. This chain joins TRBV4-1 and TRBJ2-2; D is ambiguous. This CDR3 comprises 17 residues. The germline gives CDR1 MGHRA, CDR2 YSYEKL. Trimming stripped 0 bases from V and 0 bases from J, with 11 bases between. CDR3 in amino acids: CASSQDEERPNTGELFF. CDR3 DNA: TGCGCCAGCAGCCAAGACGAGGAAAGACCGAACACCGGGGAGCTGTTTTTT.

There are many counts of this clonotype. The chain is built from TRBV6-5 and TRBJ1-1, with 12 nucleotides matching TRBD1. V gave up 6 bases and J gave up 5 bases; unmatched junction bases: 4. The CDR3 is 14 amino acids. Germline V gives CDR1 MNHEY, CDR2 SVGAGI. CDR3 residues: CASRRGQGATEAFF. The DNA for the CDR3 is TGTGCCAGCAGGAGGGGACAGGGGGCTACTGAAGCTTTCTTT.

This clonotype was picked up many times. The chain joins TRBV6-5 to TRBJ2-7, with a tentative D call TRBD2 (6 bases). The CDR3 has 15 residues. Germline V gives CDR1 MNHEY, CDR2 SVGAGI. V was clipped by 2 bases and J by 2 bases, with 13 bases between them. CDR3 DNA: TGTGCCAGCAGTTACAATGCGGGGATGACCTACGAGCAGTACTTC. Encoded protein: CASSYNAGMTYEQYF.

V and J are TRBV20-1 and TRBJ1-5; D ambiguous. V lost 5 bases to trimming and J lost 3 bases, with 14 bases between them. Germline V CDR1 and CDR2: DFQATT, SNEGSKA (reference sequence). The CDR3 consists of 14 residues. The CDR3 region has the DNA TGCAGTGCTCAACCCGGGCGTCTCAATCAGCCCCAGCATTTT. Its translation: CSAQPGRLNQPQHF.

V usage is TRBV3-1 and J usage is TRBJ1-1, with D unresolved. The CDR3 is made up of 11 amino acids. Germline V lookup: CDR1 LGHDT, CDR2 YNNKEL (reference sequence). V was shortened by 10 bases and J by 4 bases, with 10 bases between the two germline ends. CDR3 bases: TGTGCCACCCGACTGACCACTGAAGCTTTCTTT. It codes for CATRLTTEAFF. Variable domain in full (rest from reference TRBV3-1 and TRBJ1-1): DTAVSQTPKYLVTQMGNDKSIKCEQNLGHDTMYWYKQDSKKFLKIMFSYNNKELIINETVPNRFSPKSPDKAHLNLHINSLELGDSAVYFCATRLTTEAFFGQGTRLTVV.

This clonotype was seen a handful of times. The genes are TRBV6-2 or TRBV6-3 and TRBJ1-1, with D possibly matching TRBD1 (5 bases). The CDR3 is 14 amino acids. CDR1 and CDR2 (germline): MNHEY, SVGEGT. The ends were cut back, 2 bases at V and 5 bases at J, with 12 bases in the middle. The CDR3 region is CASSYDSKGTEAFF. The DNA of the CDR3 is TGTGCCAGCAGTTACGACAGTAAAGGGACTGAAGCTTTCTTT.

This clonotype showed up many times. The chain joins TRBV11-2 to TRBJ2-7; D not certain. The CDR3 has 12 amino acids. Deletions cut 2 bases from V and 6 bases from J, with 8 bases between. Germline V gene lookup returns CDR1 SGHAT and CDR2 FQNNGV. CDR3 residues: CASSLRSREQYF. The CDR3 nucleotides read TGTGCCAGCAGCTTAAGGAGCCGCGAGCAGTACTTC.

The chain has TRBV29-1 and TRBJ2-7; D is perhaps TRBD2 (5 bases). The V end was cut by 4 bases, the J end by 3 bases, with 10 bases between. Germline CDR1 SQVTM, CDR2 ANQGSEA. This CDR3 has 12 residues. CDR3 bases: TGCAGCGTTGTCGGGGATTTCTACGAGCAGTACTTC. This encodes CSVVGDFYEQYF.

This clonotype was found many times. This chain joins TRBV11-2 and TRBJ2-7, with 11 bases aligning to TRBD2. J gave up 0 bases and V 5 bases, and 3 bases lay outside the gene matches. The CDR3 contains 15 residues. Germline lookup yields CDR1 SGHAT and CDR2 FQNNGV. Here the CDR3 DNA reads TGTGCCAGCAGCGGAACTAGCGGGAGCTCCTACGAGCAGTACTTC. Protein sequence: CASSGTSGSSYEQYF.

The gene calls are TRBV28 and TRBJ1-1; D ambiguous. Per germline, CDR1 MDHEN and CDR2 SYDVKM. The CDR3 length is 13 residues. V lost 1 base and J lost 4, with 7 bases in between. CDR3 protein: CASSLLGFTEAFF. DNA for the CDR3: TGTGCCAGCAGTTTATTAGGTTTCACTGAAGCTTTCTTT. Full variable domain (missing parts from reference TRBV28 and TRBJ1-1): DVKVTQSSRYLVKRTGEKVFLECVQDMDHENMFWYRQDPGLGLRLIYFSYDVKMKEKGDIPEGYSVSREKKERFSLILESASTNQTSMYLCASSLLGFTEAFFGQGTRLTVV.

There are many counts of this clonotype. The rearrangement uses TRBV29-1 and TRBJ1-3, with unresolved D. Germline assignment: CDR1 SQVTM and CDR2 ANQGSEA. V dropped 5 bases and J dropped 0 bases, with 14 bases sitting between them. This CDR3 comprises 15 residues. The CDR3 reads CSVSPRTASGNTIYF. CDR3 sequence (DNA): TGCAGCGTTTCCCCCAGAACCGCCTCTGGAAACACCATATATTTT.